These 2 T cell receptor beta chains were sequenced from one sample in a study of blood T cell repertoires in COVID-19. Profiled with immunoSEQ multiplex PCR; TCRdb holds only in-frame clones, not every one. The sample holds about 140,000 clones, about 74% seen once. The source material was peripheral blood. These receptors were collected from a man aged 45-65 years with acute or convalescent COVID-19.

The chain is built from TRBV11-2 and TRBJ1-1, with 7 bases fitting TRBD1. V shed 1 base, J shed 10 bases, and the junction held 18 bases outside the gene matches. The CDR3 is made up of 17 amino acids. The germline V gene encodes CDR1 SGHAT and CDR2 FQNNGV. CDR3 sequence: CASSLGDRVEETRGAFF. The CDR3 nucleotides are TGTGCCAGCAGCTTAGGCGACAGGGTAGAGGAGACAAGGGGAGCTTTCTTT.

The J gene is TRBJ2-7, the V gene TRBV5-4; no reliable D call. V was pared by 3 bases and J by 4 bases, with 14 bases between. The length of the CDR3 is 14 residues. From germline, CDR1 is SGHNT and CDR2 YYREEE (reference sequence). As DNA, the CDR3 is TGTGCCAGCAGCTCGAGTCTTAACAGTTACGAGCAGTACTTC. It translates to CASSSSLNSYEQYF.